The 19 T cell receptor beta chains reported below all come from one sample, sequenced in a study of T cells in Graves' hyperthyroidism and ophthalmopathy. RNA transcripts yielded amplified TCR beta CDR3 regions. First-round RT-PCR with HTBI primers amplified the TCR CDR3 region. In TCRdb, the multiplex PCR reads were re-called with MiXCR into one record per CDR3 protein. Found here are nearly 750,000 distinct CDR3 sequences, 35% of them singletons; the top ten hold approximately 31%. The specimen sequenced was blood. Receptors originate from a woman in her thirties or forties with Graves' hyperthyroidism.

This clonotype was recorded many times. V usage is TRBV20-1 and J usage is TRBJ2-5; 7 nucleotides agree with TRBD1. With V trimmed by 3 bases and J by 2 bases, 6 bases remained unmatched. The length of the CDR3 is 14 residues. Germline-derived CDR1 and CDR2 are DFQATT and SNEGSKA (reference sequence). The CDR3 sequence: CSASQGVLQETQYF. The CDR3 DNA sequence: TGCAGTGCTAGTCAGGGGGTGCTACAAGAGACCCAGTACTTC.

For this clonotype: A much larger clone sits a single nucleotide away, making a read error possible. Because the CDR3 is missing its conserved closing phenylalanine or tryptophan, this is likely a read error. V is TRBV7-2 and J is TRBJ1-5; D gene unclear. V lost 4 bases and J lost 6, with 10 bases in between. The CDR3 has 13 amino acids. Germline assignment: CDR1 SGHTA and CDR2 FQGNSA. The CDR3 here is CASSSTGGQPQHL. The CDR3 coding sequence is TGTGCCAGCAGCTCGACCGGTGGTCAGCCCCAGCATCTT.

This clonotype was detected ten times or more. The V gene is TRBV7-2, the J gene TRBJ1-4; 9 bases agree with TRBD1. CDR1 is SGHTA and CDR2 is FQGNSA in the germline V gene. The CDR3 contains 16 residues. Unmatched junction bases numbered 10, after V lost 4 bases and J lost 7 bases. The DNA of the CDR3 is TGTGCCAGCAGCTCGTATACAGGGGGCGGCCGTGAAAAACTGTTTTTT. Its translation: CASSSYTGGGREKLFF.

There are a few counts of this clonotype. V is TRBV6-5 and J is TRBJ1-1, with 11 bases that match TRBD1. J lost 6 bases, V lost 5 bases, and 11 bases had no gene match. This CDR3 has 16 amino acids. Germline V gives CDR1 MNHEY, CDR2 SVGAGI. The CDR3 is CASSPWTGGIRAEAFF. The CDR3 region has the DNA TGTGCCAGCAGTCCCTGGACAGGGGGCATTCGAGCTGAAGCTTTCTTT.

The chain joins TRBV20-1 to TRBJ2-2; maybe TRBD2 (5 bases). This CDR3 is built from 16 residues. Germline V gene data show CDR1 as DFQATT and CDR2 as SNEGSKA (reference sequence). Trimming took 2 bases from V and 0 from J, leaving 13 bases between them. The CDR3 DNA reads TGCAGTGCTAGAACCGCTAGCAGATCGAACACCGGGGAGCTGTTTTTT. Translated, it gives CSARTASRSNTGELFF.

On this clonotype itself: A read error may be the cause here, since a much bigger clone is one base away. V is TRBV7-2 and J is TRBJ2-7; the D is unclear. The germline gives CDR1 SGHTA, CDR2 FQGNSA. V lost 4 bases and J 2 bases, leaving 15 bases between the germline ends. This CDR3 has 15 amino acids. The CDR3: CASSSTQIRPYEQYF. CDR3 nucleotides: TGTGCCAGCAGCTCAACCCAGATCAGACCCTACGAGCAGTACTTC.

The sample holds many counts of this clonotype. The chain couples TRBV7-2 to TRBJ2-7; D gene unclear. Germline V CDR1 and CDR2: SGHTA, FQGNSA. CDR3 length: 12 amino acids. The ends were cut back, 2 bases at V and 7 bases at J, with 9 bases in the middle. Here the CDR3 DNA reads TGTGCCAGCAGCTTATTCCTAAGGGAGCAGTACTTC. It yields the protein CASSLFLREQYF.

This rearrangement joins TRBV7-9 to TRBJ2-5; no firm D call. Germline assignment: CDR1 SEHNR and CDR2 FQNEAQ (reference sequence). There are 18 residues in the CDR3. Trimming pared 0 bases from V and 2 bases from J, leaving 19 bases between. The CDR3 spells CASSLASPTRVTQETQYF. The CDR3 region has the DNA TGTGCCAGCAGCTTAGCAAGTCCCACTCGGGTAACGCAAGAGACCCAGTACTTC.

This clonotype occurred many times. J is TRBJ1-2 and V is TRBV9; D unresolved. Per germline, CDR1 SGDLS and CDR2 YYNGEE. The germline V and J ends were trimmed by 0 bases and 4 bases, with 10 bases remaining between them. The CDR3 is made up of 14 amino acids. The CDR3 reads CASSVGPGPYGYTF. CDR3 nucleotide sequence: TGTGCCAGCAGCGTAGGGCCAGGTCCCTATGGCTACACCTTC.

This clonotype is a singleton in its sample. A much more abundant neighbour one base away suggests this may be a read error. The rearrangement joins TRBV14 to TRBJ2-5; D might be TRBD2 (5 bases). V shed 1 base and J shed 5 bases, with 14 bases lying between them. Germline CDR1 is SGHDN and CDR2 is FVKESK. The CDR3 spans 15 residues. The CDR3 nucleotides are TGTGCCAGCAGCCAAGCCCCCCAGCAGCGGGAGACCCAGTACTTC. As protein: CASSQAPQQRETQYF.

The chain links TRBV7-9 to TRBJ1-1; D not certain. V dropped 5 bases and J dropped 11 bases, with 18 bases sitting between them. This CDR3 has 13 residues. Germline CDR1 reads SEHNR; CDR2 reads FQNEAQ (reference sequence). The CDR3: CASSRNGGFEAFF. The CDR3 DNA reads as TGTGCCAGCAGCAGGAATGGCGGATTCGAGGCTTTCTTT.

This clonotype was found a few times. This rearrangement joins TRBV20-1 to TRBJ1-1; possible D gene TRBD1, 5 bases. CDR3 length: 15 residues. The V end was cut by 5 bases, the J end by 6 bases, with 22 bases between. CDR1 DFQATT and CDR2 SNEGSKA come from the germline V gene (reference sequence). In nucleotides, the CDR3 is TGCAGTGCTGGAGTCCTTGGGGGAAGGAGCGCTGAAGCTTTCTTT. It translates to CSAGVLGGRSAEAFF.

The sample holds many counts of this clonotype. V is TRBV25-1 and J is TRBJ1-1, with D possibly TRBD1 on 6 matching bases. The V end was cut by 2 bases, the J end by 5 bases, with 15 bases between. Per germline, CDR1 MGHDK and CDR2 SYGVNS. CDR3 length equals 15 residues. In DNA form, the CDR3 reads TGTGCCAGCAGTGAAGGGAACAGGAGGGGGACTGAAGCTTTCTTT. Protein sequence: CASSEGNRRGTEAFF.

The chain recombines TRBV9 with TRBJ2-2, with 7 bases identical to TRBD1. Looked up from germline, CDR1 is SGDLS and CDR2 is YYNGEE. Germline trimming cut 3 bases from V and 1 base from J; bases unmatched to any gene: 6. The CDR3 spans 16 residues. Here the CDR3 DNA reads TGTGCCAGCAGCGGCCACCGGGACAGGAACACCGGGGAGCTGTTTTTT. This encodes CASSGHRDRNTGELFF.

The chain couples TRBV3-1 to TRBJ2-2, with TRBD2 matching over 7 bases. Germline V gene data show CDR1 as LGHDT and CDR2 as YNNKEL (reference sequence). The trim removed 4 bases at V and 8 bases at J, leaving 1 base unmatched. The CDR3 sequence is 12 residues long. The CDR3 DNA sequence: TGTGCCAGCAGCCGAGCGGGAGGGGAGCTGTTTTTT. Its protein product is CASSRAGGELFF.

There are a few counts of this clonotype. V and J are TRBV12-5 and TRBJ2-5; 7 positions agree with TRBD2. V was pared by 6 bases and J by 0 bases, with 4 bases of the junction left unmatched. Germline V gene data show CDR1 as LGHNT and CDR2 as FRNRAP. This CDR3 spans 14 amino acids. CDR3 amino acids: CASGRLANQETQYF. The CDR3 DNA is TGTGCTAGTGGACGACTAGCCAACCAAGAGACCCAGTACTTC.

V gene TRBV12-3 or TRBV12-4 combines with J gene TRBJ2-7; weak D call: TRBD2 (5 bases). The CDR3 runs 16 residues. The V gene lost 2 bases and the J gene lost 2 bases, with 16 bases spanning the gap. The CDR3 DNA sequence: TGTGCCAGCAGTTTAAACGCCTGGGAGCCCGCCTACGAGCAGTACTTC. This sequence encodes CASSLNAWEPAYEQYF.

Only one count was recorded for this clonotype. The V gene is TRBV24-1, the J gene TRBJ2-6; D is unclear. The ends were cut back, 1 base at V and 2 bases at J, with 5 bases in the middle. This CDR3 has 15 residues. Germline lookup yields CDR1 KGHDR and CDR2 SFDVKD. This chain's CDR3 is CATSDFNAGANVLTF. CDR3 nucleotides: TGTGCCACCAGTGATTTCAATGCTGGGGCCAACGTCCTGACTTTC.

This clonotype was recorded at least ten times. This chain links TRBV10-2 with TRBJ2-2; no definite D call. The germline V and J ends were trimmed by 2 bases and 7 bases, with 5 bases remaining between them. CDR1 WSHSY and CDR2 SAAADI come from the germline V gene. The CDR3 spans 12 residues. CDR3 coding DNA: TGCGCCAGCAGTGAGAGGAACGGGGAGCTGTTTTTT. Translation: CASSERNGELFF.